A selection of T cell receptor beta chains follows, all from one sample in a study of T-cell memory formation after mild COVID-19. TCRdb ran MiXCR on the 5' RACE reads and lists one entry per CDR3 protein. The data contain 530,000 or so distinct CDR3 sequences, roughly 17% of them singletons. Sequencing was carried out using PBMCs or a T cell subset sorted from them (not recorded which). These receptors all come from an adult woman who had mild COVID-19 (a few samples of this study predate the infection). Cell type and time point are not known. Both conserved end residues are part of each CDR3. The D gene is left open where the match is weak. Expanded clones are given a class, and other clones once, few, many or no size at all.

d_call	clone_size	v_call	j_call	cdr3_aa	cdr3_nt
.	few	TRBV27	TRBJ2-4	CASSLRTAKNIQYF	TGTGCCAGCAGTTTGAGGACGGCCAAAAACATTCAGTACTTC
TRBD2	few	TRBV5-8	TRBJ2-1	CASSLELAGNEQFF	TGTGCCAGCAGCTTAGAACTAGCGGGAAATGAGCAGTTCTTC
TRBD1	.	TRBV11-1	TRBJ1-2	CASSTDRGLYTF	TGTGCCAGCAGCACGGACAGGGGGCTTTACACCTTC
.	.	TRBV5-1	TRBJ2-3	CASRDQSSTDTQYF	TGCGCCAGCCGGGACCAATCTAGCACAGATACGCAGTATTTT
TRBD1	.	TRBV30	TRBJ2-5	CAWKGQRQETQYF	TGTGCCTGGAAGGGACAGAGACAAGAGACCCAGTACTTC
TRBD2	.	TRBV20-1	TRBJ2-3	CSARSSGATDTQYF	TGCAGTGCTAGGAGTAGCGGGGCGACAGATACGCAGTATTTT
TRBD1	few	TRBV4-1	TRBJ1-1	CASSLRGQARNTEAFF	TGCGCCAGCAGCCTCCGAGGACAGGCGAGGAACACTGAAGCTTTCTTT
TRBD2	.	TRBV5-1	TRBJ2-1	CASTLPGGDEQFF	TGCGCCAGCACCTTGCCCGGGGGGGATGAGCAGTTCTTC
.	.	TRBV7-2	TRBJ1-6	CASSLGRVGSPLHF	TGTGCCAGCAGCTTAGGCAGGGTGGGATCACCCCTCCACTTT
TRBD2	.	TRBV7-9	TRBJ2-2	CASHGLAGTGELFF	TGTGCCAGCCACGGACTAGCGGGAACCGGGGAGCTGTTTTTT
TRBD1	.	TRBV18	TRBJ1-2	CASSPKTGGQNYGYTF	TGTGCCAGCTCACCCAAGACAGGGGGGCAGAACTATGGCTACACCTTC
TRBD1	many	TRBV5-1	TRBJ1-1	CASSPGTGALLEAFF	TGCGCCAGCAGCCCGGGGACAGGGGCCCTACTAGAAGCTTTCTTT
.	.	TRBV5-1	TRBJ2-1	CASTAGGRESYNEQFF	TGCGCCAGCACCGCCGGAGGCAGGGAGTCCTACAATGAGCAGTTCTTC
TRBD2	.	TRBV4-3	TRBJ2-2	CASSQPPIFSGSGTGELFF	TGCGCCAGCAGCCAACCTCCAATTTTTAGCGGGAGTGGGACCGGGGAGCTGTTTTTT
.	.	TRBV9	TRBJ2-2	CASSVSGSTGELFF	TGTGCCAGCAGCGTATCAGGGTCCACCGGGGAGCTGTTTTTT
.	.	TRBV27	TRBJ1-1	CASSPWGQRAFF	TGTGCCAGCAGTCCTTGGGGGCAGAGAGCTTTCTTT
TRBD1	.	TRBV29-1	TRBJ2-1	CSVDRGFSYNEQFF	TGCAGCGTCGACAGGGGTTTCTCCTACAATGAGCAGTTCTTC
.	.	TRBV4-3	TRBJ2-2	CASSQVGSNGELFF	TGCGCCAGCAGCCAAGTTGGGTCAAACGGGGAGCTGTTTTTT
TRBD2	many	TRBV27	TRBJ2-7	CASSFRSGRFNEQYF	TGTGCCAGCAGTTTCCGTAGCGGGAGGTTCAACGAGCAGTACTTC
TRBD2	few	TRBV11-3	TRBJ2-1	CASSPTAGGYNEQFF	TGTGCCAGCAGCCCAACCGCGGGGGGCTACAATGAGCAGTTCTTC
TRBD1	.	TRBV7-9	TRBJ1-4	CASSLAPRTGPNEKLFF	TGTGCCAGCAGCTTAGCCCCCCGGACAGGTCCTAATGAAAAACTGTTTTTT
TRBD1	.	TRBV20-1	TRBJ1-1	CSAGTGKTEAFF	TGCAGTGCTGGGACAGGGAAGACTGAAGCTTTCTTT
.	.	TRBV9	TRBJ1-3	CASSSSGNSGNTIYF	TGTGCCAGCAGCTCCTCGGGGAACTCTGGAAACACCATATATTTT
TRBD2	few	TRBV7-9	TRBJ2-7	CASSLPGGGSYEQYF	TGTGCCAGCAGCCTCCCGGGGGGGGGCTCCTACGAGCAGTACTTC
TRBD1	.	TRBV3-1	TRBJ1-1	CASSPPGQGTSEAFF	TGTGCCAGCAGCCCTCCGGGACAGGGGACTTCGGAAGCTTTCTTT
TRBD1	.	TRBV12-3/TRBV12-4	TRBJ1-1	CASRTRQGSEAFF	TGTGCCAGCAGGACCCGACAGGGGTCTGAAGCTTTCTTT
.	few	TRBV9	TRBJ1-4	CASSAGRSYNEKLFF	TGTGCCAGCAGCGCCGGACGCTCTTATAATGAAAAACTGTTTTTT
.	.	TRBV18	TRBJ1-2	CASSPARDGYTF	TGTGCCAGCTCACCCGCCAGGGATGGCTACACCTTC
.	.	TRBV6-5	TRBJ1-5	CASSSSGTANQPQHF	TGTGCCAGCAGTTCCTCCGGGACCGCCAATCAGCCCCAGCATTTT
TRBD1	.	TRBV30	TRBJ2-3	CAWSSQGTSTDTQYF	TGTGCCTGGAGTTCACAGGGGACCAGCACAGATACGCAGTATTTT
.	few	TRBV23-1	TRBJ2-2	CARLVGGSTGELFF	TGCGCCAGGCTTGTGGGAGGCAGCACCGGGGAGCTGTTTTTT
.	.	TRBV11-3	TRBJ2-7	CASSLGVVLGDYEQYF	TGTGCCAGCAGCTTAGGAGTGGTCCTCGGTGACTACGAGCAGTACTTC
.	few	TRBV12-3/TRBV12-4	TRBJ2-7	CASSSQGIYEQYF	TGTGCCAGCAGTTCCCAGGGGATCTACGAGCAGTACTTC
.	few	TRBV6-2/TRBV6-3	TRBJ1-4	CASREGEKLFF	TGTGCCAGCCGCGAAGGGGAAAAACTGTTTTTT
.	many	TRBV11-2	TRBJ2-1	CASSRDLSSYNEQFF	TGTGCCAGCTCCAGAGATTTAAGCTCCTACAATGAGCAGTTCTTC
.	few	TRBV12-3/TRBV12-4	TRBJ1-5	CASSPGSGGAQPQHF	TGTGCCAGCAGTCCCGGGTCTGGAGGAGCGCAGCCCCAGCATTTT
TRBD1	.	TRBV7-9	TRBJ1-1	CASSPDRKSNTEAFF	TGTGCCAGCAGCCCGGACAGGAAATCGAACACTGAAGCTTTCTTT
.	.	TRBV10-3	TRBJ1-1	CAISESPDANTEAFF	TGTGCCATCAGTGAGTCGCCAGACGCGAACACTGAAGCTTTCTTT
.	.	TRBV5-5	TRBJ1-5	CASSFVRGNQPQHF	TGTGCCAGCAGCTTCGTGCGGGGCAATCAGCCCCAGCATTTT
.	.	TRBV25-1	TRBJ1-2	CASPPPQGRGMYGYTF	TGTGCCAGCCCACCCCCGCAGGGCCGCGGAATGTATGGCTACACCTTC
TRBD1	few	TRBV5-5	TRBJ1-1	CASSLTWDRGFTEAFF	TGTGCCAGCAGCTTGACCTGGGACAGGGGTTTCACTGAAGCTTTCTTT
TRBD2	.	TRBV13	TRBJ2-1	CASSLAGLAGPLNEQFF	TGTGCCAGCAGCTTAGCCGGACTAGCGGGACCCCTCAATGAGCAGTTCTTC
.	.	TRBV20-1	TRBJ2-7	CSAGGGTLEQYF	TGCAGTGCTGGGGGGGGGACACTCGAGCAGTACTTC
TRBD2	few	TRBV7-9	TRBJ2-3	CASSFRAGGQTDTQYF	TGTGCCAGCAGCTTCAGGGCGGGGGGCCAGACAGATACGCAGTATTTT
.	once	TRBV12-3/TRBV12-4	TRBJ2-7	CASSFGGGEYEQYF	TGTGCCAGCAGTTTCGGAGGCGGGGAGTACGAGCAGTACTTC
.	.	TRBV2	TRBJ2-1	CASSFLEQIF	TGTGCCAGCAGTTTTTTAGAGCAGATCTTC
TRBD1	few	TRBV5-4	TRBJ1-2	CASTTGKGQGRGYTF	TGTGCCAGCACCACCGGTAAAGGACAGGGAAGAGGCTACACCTTC
.	few	TRBV7-9	TRBJ1-6	CASSSDRAISPLHF	TGTGCCAGCAGCTCGGATAGGGCCATCTCACCCCTCCACTTT
TRBD1	few	TRBV20-1	TRBJ2-7	CSARDPTGVYEQYF	TGCAGTGCTAGGGACCCGACAGGGGTCTACGAGCAGTACTTC
.	few	TRBV20-1	TRBJ2-6	CSASGGYGANVLTF	TGCAGTGCTAGTGGTGGTTATGGGGCCAACGTCCTGACTTTC
TRBD2	few	TRBV12-3/TRBV12-4	TRBJ2-2	CASSLQGGLVTPGELFF	TGTGCCAGCAGTTTGCAGGGAGGACTAGTCACACCCGGGGAGCTGTTTTTT
.	.	TRBV2	TRBJ2-3	CASSPRAGGTDTQYF	TGTGCCAGCAGTCCAAGGGCCGGGGGCACAGATACGCAGTATTTT
.	.	TRBV5-6	TRBJ2-1	CASSPVGRSGNEQFF	TGTGCCAGCAGCCCTGTAGGGCGGTCTGGCAATGAGCAGTTCTTC
.	.	TRBV24-1	TRBJ1-1	CATSDVAGSEAFF	TGTGCCACCAGTGATGTCGCCGGGAGTGAAGCTTTCTTT
TRBD1	few	TRBV7-8	TRBJ2-5	CASSFLRTGGQETQYF	TGTGCCAGCAGCTTTCTGAGGACAGGTGGGCAAGAGACCCAGTACTTC
.	.	TRBV5-1	TRBJ1-6	CASSTRGAALHF	TGCGCCAGCAGCACGAGGGGAGCGGCCCTCCACTTT
.	few	TRBV29-1	TRBJ1-2	CSVRQPQTYGYTF	TGCAGCGTGCGACAGCCGCAAACATATGGCTACACCTTC
TRBD2	few	TRBV6-5	TRBJ2-7	CASRRLAEASEQYF	TGTGCCAGCAGGCGACTAGCGGAGGCCAGCGAGCAGTACTTC
.	.	TRBV5-1	TRBJ1-6	CASSLESGDRSPLHF	TGCGCCAGCAGCTTGGAGTCGGGGGACCGCTCACCCCTCCACTTT
TRBD1	.	TRBV19	TRBJ1-2	CASSLTGTGFFSF	TGTGCCAGTAGCCTTACCGGGACAGGGTTTTTCTCCTTC